Below are 29 T cell receptor beta chains sequenced from a single sample in a study of cytomegalovirus exposure and HLA in healthy donors. The PCR had 60 Vbeta and 13 Jbeta primers. Clones were sequenced by immunoSEQ multiplex PCR, and TCRdb holds only the in-frame ones, with some missing. The repertoire has about 130,000 clones, roughly two thirds of them found once; the top ten carry about 1.5%. The material sequenced was PBMCs. The receptors stem from a young man in good health and CMV-seropositive.

J is TRBJ1-1 and V is TRBV2; tentatively, D is TRBD1 (6 bases). Trimming took off 5 bases at V and 3 bases at J, with 13 bases between the two ends. This CDR3 contains 14 residues. CDR1 SNHLY and CDR2 FYNNEI come from the germline V gene. The CDR3 sequence: CASSQQGRDTEAFF. CDR3 sequence (DNA): TGTGCCAGCAGTCAACAGGGTAGGGACACTGAAGCTTTCTTT.

The chain combines TRBV13 with TRBJ2-4; the D gene is possibly TRBD1 (6 bases). V lost 5 bases and J 7 bases, leaving 18 bases between the germline ends. Germline loops: CDR1 PRHDT, CDR2 FYEKMQ (reference sequence). The CDR3 has 15 amino acids. CDR3: CASSLRDTNGNIQYF. CDR3 sequence (DNA): TGTGCCAGCAGCCTCCGGGACACCAACGGGAACATTCAGTACTTC.

This chain uses TRBV6-6 with TRBJ1-2; 8 nucleotides align to TRBD1. Germline lookup yields CDR1 MNHNY and CDR2 SVGAGI (reference sequence). There are 13 residues in the CDR3. V dropped 5 bases and J dropped 7; count of bases not matched to a gene: 6. In nucleotides, the CDR3 is TGTGCCAGCAGTCACGGACAGGGACGTGGCTACACCTTC. The encoded protein is CASSHGQGRGYTF.

The rearrangement joins TRBV9 to TRBJ2-7, with 7 bases fitting TRBD1. Germline V gene data show CDR1 as SGDLS and CDR2 as YYNGEE. V dropped 4 bases and J dropped 0; count of bases not matched to a gene: 4. This CDR3 has 14 amino acids. The CDR3 region is CASSTEGASYEQYF. CDR3 nucleotides: TGTGCCAGCAGCACAGAGGGGGCCTCCTACGAGCAGTACTTC.

This clone was picked up a small number of times. The chain links TRBV7-9 to TRBJ1-1, with TRBD1 as a possible D gene (5 bases). Per the germline V gene, CDR1 is SEHNR and CDR2 is FQNEAQ (reference sequence). The CDR3 is made up of 14 amino acids. Trimming took 2 bases from V and 4 from J, leaving 11 bases between them. The chain's CDR3 is CASSLRRGGTEAFF. The CDR3 nucleotides are TGTGCCAGCAGCTTAAGACGGGGGGGCACTGAAGCTTTCTTT.

The chain employs TRBV7-2 and TRBJ2-3; 9 nucleotides agree with TRBD2. This CDR3 contains 13 residues. After removal of 5 bases from V and 5 bases from J, the junction contained 2 bases not matched to a gene. Germline CDR1 reads SGHTA; CDR2 reads FQGNSA. This CDR3 reads CASSPLAGDTQYF. In nucleotides, the CDR3 is TGTGCCAGCAGCCCACTAGCGGGAGATACGCAGTATTTT.

This chain connects TRBV9 to TRBJ1-2; D perhaps matches TRBD1 (5 bases). Trimming cost V 6 bases and J 4 bases, with 13 bases left between them. The CDR3 is 13 residues long. Looked up from germline, CDR1 is SGDLS and CDR2 is YYNGEE. The CDR3 region is CASTQSGGYGYTF. The CDR3 coding sequence is TGTGCCAGCACCCAGTCGGGGGGCTATGGCTACACCTTC.

The chain combines TRBV4-3 with TRBJ2-1; 10 bases line up with TRBD2. Germline-derived CDR1 and CDR2 are LGHNA and YSLEER. The CDR3 consists of 18 residues. Unmatched junction bases numbered 18, after V lost 4 bases and J lost 9 bases. CDR3 loop: CASSLGPSGSPLSSEQFF. The CDR3 DNA reads TGCGCCAGCAGCCTAGGACCTAGCGGGAGTCCCCTTTCGAGTGAGCAGTTCTTC.

This clone has only one observation. The rearrangement uses TRBV27 and TRBJ2-5, with 12 positions matching TRBD1. The CDR3 covers 16 residues. After removal of 3 bases from V and 2 bases from J, the junction contained 4 bases not matched to a gene. CDR1 and CDR2 (germline): MNHEY, SMNVEV (reference sequence). The CDR3 spells CASSLGQGALQETQYF. The CDR3 DNA is TGTGCCAGCAGTTTGGGACAGGGGGCCTTACAAGAGACCCAGTACTTC.

The chain joins TRBV27 to TRBJ1-2; no definite D call. The germline gives CDR1 MNHEY, CDR2 SMNVEV (reference sequence). CDR3 length: 14 amino acids. Trimming shortened V by 5 bases and J by 1 base, and 11 bases separated the two germline ends. The CDR3 region is CASSETNYNYGYTF. The DNA of the CDR3 is TGTGCCAGCAGTGAGACCAACTATAACTATGGCTACACCTTC.

J is TRBJ2-7 and V is TRBV9, with D possibly matching TRBD2 (5 bases). Germline V CDR1 and CDR2: SGDLS, YYNGEE. The CDR3 spans 14 residues. V lost 0 bases, J lost 1 base, and 8 bases lay in between. The CDR3, as DNA: TGTGCCAGCAGCGTAGACCCGGGATCCTACGAGCAGTACTTC. It specifies CASSVDPGSYEQYF.

Here the CDR3 reads CASSPGQGLYTF. The CDR3 DNA follows: TGTGCCAGCAGCCCGGGACAGGGACTCTACACCTTC. The V and J genes are TRBV5-6 and TRBJ1-2, with TRBD1 matching over 9 bases. CDR1 is SGHDT, CDR2 YYEEEE, per germline. The CDR3 is 12 amino acids. V gave up 4 bases and J gave up 10 bases; unmatched junction bases: 5.

This chain links TRBV7-2 with TRBJ1-1; a possible D gene is TRBD1 (5 bases). V gave up 2 bases and J gave up 7 bases, with 17 bases separating them. Germline CDR1 SGHTA, CDR2 FQGNSA. This CDR3 contains 15 residues. CDR3 in DNA: TGTGCCAGCAGCTTAAGGTCAGGCGTCGGGGGTGAAGCTTTCTTT. Translated, it gives CASSLRSGVGGEAFF. Based on the CDR3 plus reference TRBV7-2 and TRBJ1-1, the full variable domain is GAGVSQSPSNKVTEKGKDVELRCDPISGHTALYWYRQSLGQGLEFLIYFQGNSAPDKSGLPSDRFSAERTGGSVSTLTIQRTQQEDSAVYLCASSLRSGVGGEAFFGQGTRLTVV.

As DNA, the CDR3 is TGTGCCTGGGGTAGGGGTTTACGGAATGAGCAGTTCTTC. Protein product: CAWGRGLRNEQFF. This rearrangement joins TRBV30 to TRBJ2-1, with D tentatively TRBD1 (5 bases). This CDR3 is built from 13 residues. Trimming removed 5 bases from V and 7 bases from J, with 15 bases in between. Germline V gives CDR1 GTSNPN, CDR2 SVGIG (reference sequence).

This clone appeared a few times. The rearrangement joins TRBV5-1 to TRBJ2-5; D possibly corresponds to TRBD2 (5 bases). V gave up 9 bases and J gave up 1 base, with 16 bases separating them. CDR1 is SGHRS, CDR2 YFSETQ, per germline. This CDR3 has 14 amino acids. In DNA, the CDR3 is TGCGCCACCGGACTTGGTGGAGTCCAAGAGACCCAGTACTTC. Its protein product is CATGLGGVQETQYF.

The chain joins TRBV7-9 to TRBJ1-2, with 9 bases fitting TRBD1. Germline CDR1 is SEHNR and CDR2 is FQNEAQ (reference sequence). V was clipped by 1 base and J by 8 bases; unmatched bases: 5. The CDR3 spans 14 residues. CDR3 sequence (DNA): TGTGCCAGCAGCTTAGTACAGGGGGCTAACGGCTACACCTTC. Protein sequence: CASSLVQGANGYTF.

This sequence joins TRBV15 and TRBJ2-7; 9 bases line up with TRBD2. CDR1 and CDR2 (germline): LNHNV, YYDKDF (reference sequence). This CDR3 region has 21 residues. V was clipped by 5 bases and J by 4 bases; unmatched bases: 27. The CDR3 region is CATSGQTRPVAGVPLRYEQYF. In DNA, the CDR3 is TGTGCCACCAGCGGTCAGACCCGGCCTGTAGCGGGAGTTCCCTTACGGTACGAGCAGTACTTC. Full variable domain (outside the CDR3, taken from reference TRBV15 and TRBJ2-7): DAMVIQNPRYQVTQFGKPVTLSCSQTLNHNVMYWYQQKSSQAPKLLFHYYDKDFNNEADTPDNFQSRRPNTSFCFLDIRSPGLGDTAMYLCATSGQTRPVAGVPLRYEQYFGPGTRLTVT.

Ten or more counts support this clone. The chain links TRBV21-1 to TRBJ2-7; TRBD2, as called in the table, went unchecked against the DNA. TRBV21-1 has pseudogene status. This CDR3 is 15 amino acids long. For the CDR3, the DNA is TGTGCCAGCAGCAATGGAGGAACTAGACGGGGCGAGCAGTACTTC. Translating it yields CASSNGGTRRGEQYF.

As to this clone: The same CDR3 also results from other DNA sequences found in this sample. The chain uses TRBV5-4 and TRBJ2-3, with TRBD2 matching 11 bases. The V gene's germline CDR1 is SGHNT and CDR2 YYREEE (reference sequence). The CDR3 spans 16 residues. The V gene end was trimmed by 4 bases and the J gene end by 2 bases; junction bases not matched to a gene: 6. The CDR3 nucleotides are TGTGCCAGCAGCACCCGACTAGCGGGACTCACAGATACGCAGTATTTT. This translates into CASSTRLAGLTDTQYF.

The J gene is TRBJ2-5, the V gene TRBV6-5; 9 bases match TRBD2. This CDR3 contains 15 residues. Per germline, CDR1 MNHEY and CDR2 SVGAGI. The trim removed 4 bases at V and 5 bases at J, leaving 8 bases unmatched. The CDR3 region is CASSSAGGPLETQYF. The CDR3 coding sequence is TGTGCCAGCAGTTCTGCGGGAGGGCCATTGGAGACCCAGTACTTC.

The sample holds a few counts of this clone. This rearrangement joins TRBV30 to TRBJ2-7; TRBD2 matches at 7 bases. CDR1 is GTSNPN, CDR2 SVGIG, per germline (reference sequence). J was trimmed by 4 bases and V by 5 bases; bases with no gene match: 11. This CDR3 has 14 amino acids. CDR3 DNA sequence: TGTGCCTGGGAGACCGGGAGGCAGGGTTACGAGCAGTACTTC. It specifies CAWETGRQGYEQYF.

The gene calls are TRBV2 and TRBJ2-3; 9 bases match TRBD1. Losses at the gene ends were 10 bases for V and 1 base for J; bases not matched to a gene: 3. Germline V gene sequence: CDR1 SNHLY, CDR2 FYNNEI. The CDR3 has 13 amino acids. The CDR3 DNA is TGTGCCATCCGACAGGGGGGCACAGATACGCAGTATTTT. Its translation: CAIRQGGTDTQYF.

V and J are TRBV21-1 and TRBJ1-2; TRBD1 is the table's D call, not checked against the DNA. TRBV21-1 constitutes a pseudogene. There are 14 residues in the CDR3. DNA of the CDR3: TGTGCCAGCAGCAAAGAAACAGGGAATCGGGGCTACACCTTC. Amino acids: CASSKETGNRGYTF.

The V call is TRBV6-5, the J call TRBJ2-7, with 8 nucleotides matching TRBD2. In germline, CDR1 is MNHEY, CDR2 SVGAGI. The CDR3 is 15 amino acids. J lost 4 bases, V lost 2 bases, and 7 bases had no gene match. CDR3 residues: CASSYRSGIPYEQYF. CDR3 DNA: TGTGCCAGCAGTTACCGTAGCGGGATTCCGTACGAGCAGTACTTC.

The table lists this clone with a few counts. The gene calls are TRBV6-1 and TRBJ1-2; 7 nucleotides align to TRBD1. Germline assignment: CDR1 MNHNS and CDR2 SASEGT. The CDR3 loop spans 15 amino acids. J gave up 5 bases and V 5 bases, and 11 bases lay outside the gene matches. Here the CDR3 DNA reads TGTGCCAGCAGTTCAACCGGGACAGTCCCATATGGCTACACCTTC. This encodes CASSSTGTVPYGYTF.

The rearrangement links TRBV28 to TRBJ1-1; 9 nucleotides line up with TRBD1. Germline loops: CDR1 MDHEN, CDR2 SYDVKM. This CDR3 is built from 17 residues. V shed 4 bases, J shed 1 base, and the junction held 10 bases outside the gene matches. The CDR3 coding sequence is TGTGCCAGCAGTTCTTGGGGAGAGGGACAGGGGAACACTGAAGCTTTCTTT. This codes for CASSSWGEGQGNTEAFF.

The V and J genes are TRBV18 and TRBJ2-7, with D perhaps matching TRBD2 (5 bases). The CDR3 sequence is 15 residues long. V lost 3 bases, J lost 6 bases, and 18 bases lay in between. Germline V CDR1 and CDR2: KGHSH, LQKENI. CDR3 sequence (DNA): TGTGCCAGCTCACCCCTCCTAGCTCCCAACGGCGAGCAGTACTTC. Encoded protein: CASSPLLAPNGEQYF.

The chain couples TRBV5-4 to TRBJ2-1; TRBD2 is a possible D gene (6 bases). CDR3 length: 18 amino acids. The V end was cut by 0 bases, the J end by 0 bases, with 16 bases between. Germline V gene sequence: CDR1 SGHNT, CDR2 YYREEE (reference sequence). The CDR3 loop is CASSLAASQEGSYNEQFF. CDR3 bases: TGTGCCAGCAGCTTGGCCGCTAGCCAGGAGGGCTCCTACAATGAGCAGTTCTTC.

The chain is built from TRBV11-2 and TRBJ2-7; weak D call: TRBD2 (7 bases). The length of the CDR3 is 17 residues. V gave up 4 bases and J gave up 0 bases, with 19 bases separating them. The germline V gene encodes CDR1 SGHAT and CDR2 FQNNGV. CDR3: CASSYILGGAASYEQYF. CDR3 DNA sequence: TGTGCCAGCAGCTATATTCTAGGGGGGGCGGCCTCCTACGAGCAGTACTTC.